This TCR beta chain originates from a study of regulatory T cells in long-lasting Graves disease. Notes on the study in general: Study of thyroid tissue was not done, with only peripheral blood studied. Sample size was small, which may have lowered accuracy.

Time point here: newly diagnosed GD, antithyroid drugs for less than 3 months. With RNA extracted from PBMCs as input, the TCR library was made. J gave up 3 bases and V 6 bases, and 8 bases lay outside the gene matches. The CDR3 contains 14 residues. CDR1 and CDR2 from the germline V gene are LNHDA and SQIVND (reference sequence). CDR3-region Arm-PCR and iRepertoire HTBI primers produced the TCR beta libraries. One entry per CDR3 protein results from TCRdb running MiXCR on the multiplex PCR reads. The sample comprises fewer than 500,000 distinct CDR3 sequences, roughly 17% of which are singletons, and roughly an eighth rests with the top ten. Notes on this clonotype: Its antigen is not known.

The data also belong to a second study, concerning T cells in Graves' hyperthyroidism and ophthalmopathy. That work adds: A patient was excluded if there was uncontrolled infection, other autoimmune disease, pregnancy or lactation.

Sequences were derived from peripheral blood mononuclear cells (PBMCs), sampled at new diagnosis, from a patient treated with antithyroid drugs. The chain combines TRBV19 with TRBJ2-7; 7 positions agree with TRBD1. The receptor was derived from a man in his forties or fifties with Graves disease. The CDR3 protein is CASSGPGQLYEQYF. The DNA of the CDR3 is TGTGCCAGTAGCGGACCGGGACAGCTCTACGAGCAGTACTTC.